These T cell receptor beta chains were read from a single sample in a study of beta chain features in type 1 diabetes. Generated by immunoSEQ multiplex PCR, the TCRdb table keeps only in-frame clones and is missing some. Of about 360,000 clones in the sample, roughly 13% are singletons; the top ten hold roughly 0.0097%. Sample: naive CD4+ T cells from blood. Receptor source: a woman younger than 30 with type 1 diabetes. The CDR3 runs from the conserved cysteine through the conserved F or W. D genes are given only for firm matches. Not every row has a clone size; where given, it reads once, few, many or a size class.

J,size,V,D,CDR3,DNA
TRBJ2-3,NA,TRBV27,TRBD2,CASSPRLAGGGTDTQYF,TGTGCCAGCAGTCCCCGACTAGCGGGGGGAGGCACAGATACGCAGTATTTT
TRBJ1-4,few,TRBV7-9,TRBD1,CASSTGQVLNEKLFF,TGTGCCAGCAGCACAGGACAGGTTCTTAATGAAAAACTGTTTTTT
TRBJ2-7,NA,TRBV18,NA,CASSPPDGLHYEQYF,TGTGCCAGCTCACCACCTGACGGGTTACACTACGAGCAGTACTTC
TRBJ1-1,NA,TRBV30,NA,CAWSVQTNTEAFF,TGTGCCTGGAGTGTACAGACAAACACTGAAGCTTTCTTT
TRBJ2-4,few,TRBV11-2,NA,CASSLIPAKNIQYF,TGTGCCAGCAGCCTAATACCGGCCAAAAACATTCAGTACTTC
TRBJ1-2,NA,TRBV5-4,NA,CASSHDIDSGYTF,TGTGCCAGCAGCCATGACATTGACAGCGGCTACACCTTC
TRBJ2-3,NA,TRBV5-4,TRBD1,CASSNIWTGRADTQYF,TGTGCCAGCAGCAACATATGGACAGGGAGAGCAGATACGCAGTATTTT
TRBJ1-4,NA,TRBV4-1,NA,CASSRGTSEKLFF,TGCGCCAGCAGCCGCGGGACGAGCGAAAAACTGTTTTTT
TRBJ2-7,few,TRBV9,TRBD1,CASSVDRGWYEQYF,TGTGCCAGCAGCGTAGACAGGGGCTGGTACGAGCAGTACTTC
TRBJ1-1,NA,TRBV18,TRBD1,CASSTPGGRVNTEAFF,TGTGCCAGCTCAACCCCAGGGGGCAGGGTGAACACTGAAGCTTTCTTT
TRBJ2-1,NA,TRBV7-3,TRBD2,CASSPLAGGYNEQFF,TGTGCCAGCAGTCCGCTAGCGGGAGGTTACAATGAGCAGTTCTTC
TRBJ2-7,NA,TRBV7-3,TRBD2,CASSLVGGAYSSGLSYEQYF,TGTGCCAGCAGCTTAGTTGGAGGAGCGTATTCTAGCGGGCTCTCCTACGAGCAGTACTTC
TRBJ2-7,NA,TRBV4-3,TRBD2,CASSQESLLGGSALEQYF,TGCGCCAGCAGCCAAGAATCCCTCCTCGGCGGGAGCGCTTTGGAGCAGTACTTC
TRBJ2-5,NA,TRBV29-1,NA,CSVSPGWQETQYF,TGCAGCGTCAGCCCAGGCTGGCAAGAGACCCAGTACTTC
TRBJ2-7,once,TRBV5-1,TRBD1,CASSLVQGVYEQYF,TGCGCCAGCAGCTTAGTACAGGGGGTCTACGAGCAGTACTTC